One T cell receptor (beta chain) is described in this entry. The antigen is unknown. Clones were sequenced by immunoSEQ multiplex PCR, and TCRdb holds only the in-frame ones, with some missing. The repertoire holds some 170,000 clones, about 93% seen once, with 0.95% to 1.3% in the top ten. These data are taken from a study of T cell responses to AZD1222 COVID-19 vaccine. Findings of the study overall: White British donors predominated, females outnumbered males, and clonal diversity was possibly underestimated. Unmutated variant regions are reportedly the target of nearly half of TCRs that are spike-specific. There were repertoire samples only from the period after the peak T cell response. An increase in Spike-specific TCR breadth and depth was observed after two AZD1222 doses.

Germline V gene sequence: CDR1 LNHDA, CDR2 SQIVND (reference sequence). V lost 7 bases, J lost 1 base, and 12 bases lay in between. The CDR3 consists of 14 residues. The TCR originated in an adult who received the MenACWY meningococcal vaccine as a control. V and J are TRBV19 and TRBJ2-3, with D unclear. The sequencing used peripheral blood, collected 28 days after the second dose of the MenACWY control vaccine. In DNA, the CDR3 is TGTGCCAGTACCAAAACATCGGGCACAGATACGCAGTATTTT. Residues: CASTKTSGTDTQYF.